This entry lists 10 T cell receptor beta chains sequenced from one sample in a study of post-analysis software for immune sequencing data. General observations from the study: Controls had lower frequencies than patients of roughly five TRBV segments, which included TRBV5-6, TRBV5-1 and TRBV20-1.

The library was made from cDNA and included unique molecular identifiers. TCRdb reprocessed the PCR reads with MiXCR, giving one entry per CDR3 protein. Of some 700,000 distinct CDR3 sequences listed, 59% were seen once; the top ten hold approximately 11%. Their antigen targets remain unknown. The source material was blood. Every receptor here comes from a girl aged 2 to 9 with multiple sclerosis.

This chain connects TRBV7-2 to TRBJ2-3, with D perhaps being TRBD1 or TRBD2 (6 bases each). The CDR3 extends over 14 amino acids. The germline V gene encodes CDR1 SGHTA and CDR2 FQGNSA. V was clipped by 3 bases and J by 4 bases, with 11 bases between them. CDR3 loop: CASSLSRGADTQYF. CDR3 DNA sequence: TGTGCCAGCAGCTTGTCGAGGGGGGCAGATACGCAGTATTTT.

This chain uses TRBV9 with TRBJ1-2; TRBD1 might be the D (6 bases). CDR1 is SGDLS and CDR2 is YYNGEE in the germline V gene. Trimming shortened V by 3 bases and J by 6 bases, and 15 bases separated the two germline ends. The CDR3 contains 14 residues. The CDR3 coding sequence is TGTGCCAGCAGCGGGGGACACACCTTGGATGGCTACACCTTC. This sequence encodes CASSGGHTLDGYTF.

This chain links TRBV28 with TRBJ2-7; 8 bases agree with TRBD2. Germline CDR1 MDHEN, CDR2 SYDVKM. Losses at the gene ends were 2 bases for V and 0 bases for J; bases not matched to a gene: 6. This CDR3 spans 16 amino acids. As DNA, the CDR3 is TGTGCCAGCAGTTTACCACTAGCGGTGAGCTCCTACGAGCAGTACTTC. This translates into CASSLPLAVSSYEQYF.

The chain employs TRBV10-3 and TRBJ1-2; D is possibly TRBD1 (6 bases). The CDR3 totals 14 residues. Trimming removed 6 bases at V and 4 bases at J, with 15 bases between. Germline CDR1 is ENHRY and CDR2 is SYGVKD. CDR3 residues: CAIRPPDSLYGYTF. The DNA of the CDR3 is TGTGCCATCAGGCCTCCGGACAGTCTCTATGGCTACACCTTC.

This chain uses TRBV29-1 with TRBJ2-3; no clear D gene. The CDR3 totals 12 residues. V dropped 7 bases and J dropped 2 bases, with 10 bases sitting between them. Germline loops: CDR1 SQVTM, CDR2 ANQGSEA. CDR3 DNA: TGCAGCGGAGACGCCAACACAGATACGCAGTATTTT. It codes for CSGDANTDTQYF.

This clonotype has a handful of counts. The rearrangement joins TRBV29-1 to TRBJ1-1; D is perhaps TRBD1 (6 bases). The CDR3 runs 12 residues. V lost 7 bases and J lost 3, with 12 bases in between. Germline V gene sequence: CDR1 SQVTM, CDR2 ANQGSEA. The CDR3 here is CSANRADTEAFF. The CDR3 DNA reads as TGCAGCGCAAACAGGGCTGACACTGAAGCTTTCTTT.

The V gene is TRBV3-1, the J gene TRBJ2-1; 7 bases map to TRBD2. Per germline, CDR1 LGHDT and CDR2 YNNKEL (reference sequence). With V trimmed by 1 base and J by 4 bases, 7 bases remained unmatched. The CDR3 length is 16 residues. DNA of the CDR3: TGTGCCAGCAGCCAAGCGGGGGGACCCTTTTACAATGAGCAGTTCTTC. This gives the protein CASSQAGGPFYNEQFF.

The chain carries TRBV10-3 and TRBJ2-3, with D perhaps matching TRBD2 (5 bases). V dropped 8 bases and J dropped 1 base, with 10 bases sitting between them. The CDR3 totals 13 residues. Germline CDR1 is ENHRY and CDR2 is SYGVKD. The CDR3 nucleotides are TGTGCCATCGTAGGTAGCGGCACAGATACGCAGTATTTT. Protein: CAIVGSGTDTQYF.

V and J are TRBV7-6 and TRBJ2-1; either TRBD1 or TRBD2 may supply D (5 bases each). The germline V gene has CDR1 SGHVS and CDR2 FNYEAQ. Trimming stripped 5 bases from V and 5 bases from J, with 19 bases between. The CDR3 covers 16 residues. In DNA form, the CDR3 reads TGTGCCAGCAGCACAACCCTTAGGGACCCAGACAATGAGCAGTTCTTC. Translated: CASSTTLRDPDNEQFF.

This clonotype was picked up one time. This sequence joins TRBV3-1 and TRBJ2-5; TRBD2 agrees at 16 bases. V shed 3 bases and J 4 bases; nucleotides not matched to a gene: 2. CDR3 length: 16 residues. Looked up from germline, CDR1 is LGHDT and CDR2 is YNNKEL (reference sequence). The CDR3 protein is CASSQGLAGGPETQYF. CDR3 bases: TGTGCCAGCAGCCAGGGACTAGCGGGGGGGCCAGAGACCCAGTACTTC.